One TCR beta chain is described in this entry. Its antigen is undetermined. Germline CDR1 reads MNHEY; CDR2 reads SMNVEV (reference sequence). There are 16 residues in the CDR3. Trimming cost V 6 bases and J 0 bases; bases outside gene matches: 9. Using immunoSEQ multiplex PCR, the repertoire was profiled, and TCRdb retains in-frame clones only, with some absent. Of some 250,000 clones in the sample, around 89% were seen once. Specified treatment: roughly 20 received Ad26.COV2.S at low or high dose, single or two shots; 5 received placebo; per-sample allocation not given. Following the first vaccine or placebo injection, samples were taken on day 63. The source of the sample is a study of Ad26.COV2.S vaccination and SARS-CoV-2 variants. The overall study: Intramuscular Ad26.COV2.S doses were given once or twice, 56 days apart. Whole-study results and caveats: While placebo recipients had lower spike-specific TCR breadth, vaccine recipients had more. Possible underestimation of total T cell responses by the TCR breadth and depth analyses was noted.

V usage is TRBV27 and J usage is TRBJ1-1; TRBD1 agrees at 8 bases. The material was peripheral blood, obtained in a trial of Ad26.COV2.S vaccine versus placebo. The TCR comes from a person between 18 and 59 years old who received the Ad26.COV2.S COVID-19 vaccine or a placebo. The CDR3 protein is CASRSGTGLVNTEAFF. For the CDR3, the DNA is TGTGCCAGCAGGTCCGGGACAGGTCTTGTGAACACTGAAGCTTTCTTT.